This T cell receptor (beta chain) is drawn from a study of shared clonotypes between healthy human individuals. Overall study: A donor's plate count was three for CD4 naive and three for CD4 memory; CD8 naive had two and CD8 memory one. Study-level points and caveats: The generation probabilities recorded for non-shared clonotypes fell below those of clonotypes shared by all four donors.

The CDR3 totals 15 residues. The trim removed 6 bases at V and 1 base at J, leaving 6 bases unmatched. The germline CDR1 and CDR2 sequences are SGHTA and FQGNSA. With respect to this clone: Its antigen is unidentified.

CD4+ cells underwent separation, giving CD45RA+ naive and CD45RA-negative memory subsets. Method: immunoSEQ multiplex PCR; TCRdb's copy keeps in-frame clones and lacks some. Here the sample spans 950,000 to 1,100,000 clones, around 76% being singletons. V gene TRBV7-2 combines with J gene TRBJ2-3, with TRBD2 identical over 8 bases. This sequence originates from a man aged 18-30 years in good health. Sequenced: memory CD4+ T cells sorted from blood. The subset here: CD45RA-negative fraction. The CDR3 region is CASSPGLGGTDTQYF. The CDR3 bases are TGTGCCAGCAGTCCGGGACTAGGAGGCACAGATACGCAGTATTTT.